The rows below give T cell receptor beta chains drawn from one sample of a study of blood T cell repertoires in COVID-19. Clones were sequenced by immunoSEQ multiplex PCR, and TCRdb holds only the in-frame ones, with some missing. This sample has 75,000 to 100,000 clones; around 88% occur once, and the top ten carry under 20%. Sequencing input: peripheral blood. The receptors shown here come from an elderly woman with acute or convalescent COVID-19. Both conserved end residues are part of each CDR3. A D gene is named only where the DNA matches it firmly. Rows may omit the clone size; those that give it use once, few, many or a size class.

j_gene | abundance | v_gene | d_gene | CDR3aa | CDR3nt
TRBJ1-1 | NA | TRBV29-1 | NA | CSVRRGGYTEAFF | TGCAGCGTCCGCCGGGGGGGTTACACTGAAGCTTTCTTT
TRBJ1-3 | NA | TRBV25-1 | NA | CASSESRTFSGNTIYF | TGTGCCAGCAGTGAGTCCCGGACTTTCTCTGGAAACACCATATATTTT
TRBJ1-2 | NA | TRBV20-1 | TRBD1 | CSAGGAGGSDYGYTF | TGCAGTGCTGGTGGGGCAGGGGGCTCAGACTATGGCTACACCTTC
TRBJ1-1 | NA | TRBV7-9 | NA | CASSTLDGRNTEAFF | TGTGCCAGCAGCACTCTGGACGGGAGGAACACTGAAGCTTTCTTT
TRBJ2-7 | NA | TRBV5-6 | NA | CASSLADNEQYF | TGTGCCAGCAGCTTGGCAGATAACGAGCAGTACTTC
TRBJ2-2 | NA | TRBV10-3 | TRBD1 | CAFPKNPGQRNTGELFF | TGTGCCTTTCCTAAGAATCCGGGACAGCGGAACACCGGGGAGCTGTTTTTT
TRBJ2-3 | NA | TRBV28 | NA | CASSSQWRGPTDTQYF | TGTGCCAGCAGTTCCCAATGGAGGGGACCCACAGATACGCAGTATTTT
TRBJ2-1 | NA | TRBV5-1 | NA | CASSPQYNEQFF | TGCGCCAGCAGCCCCCAATACAATGAGCAGTTCTTC
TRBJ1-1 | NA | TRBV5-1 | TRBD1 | CASSPRQGADVGTEAFF | TGCGCCAGCAGCCCACGACAGGGGGCCGACGTGGGCACTGAAGCTTTCTTT
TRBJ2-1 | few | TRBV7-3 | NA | CASSFGGNNEQFF | TGTGCCAGCAGCTTTGGAGGTAACAATGAGCAGTTCTTC
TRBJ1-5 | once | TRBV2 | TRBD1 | CASGLPGQPYQPQHF | TGTGCCAGCGGATTACCGGGACAGCCCTATCAGCCCCAGCATTTT
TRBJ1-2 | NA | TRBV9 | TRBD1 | CASSGRIPDRERTSYGYTF | TGTGCCAGCAGCGGGCGTATTCCTGACAGGGAGAGGACTTCCTATGGCTACACCTTC
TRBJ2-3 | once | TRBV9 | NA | CASSVSVSTDTQYF | TGTGCCAGCAGCGTGAGCGTAAGCACAGATACGCAGTATTTT
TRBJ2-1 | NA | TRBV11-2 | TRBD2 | CASSKAGGPYNEQFF | TGTGCCAGCAGTAAAGCGGGGGGGCCTTACAATGAGCAGTTCTTC
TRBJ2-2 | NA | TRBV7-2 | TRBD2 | CASSLFGLAGGYTGELFF | TGTGCCAGCAGCTTATTCGGACTAGCGGGGGGGTACACCGGGGAGCTGTTTTTT
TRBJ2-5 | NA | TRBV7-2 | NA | CASSLAGRQGLETQYF | TGTGCCAGCAGCTTAGCGGGAAGGCAGGGTCTGGAGACCCAGTACTTC
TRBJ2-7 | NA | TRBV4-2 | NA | CASSQGEGTPSSYEQYF | TGTGCCAGCAGCCAAGGGGAAGGGACACCGTCATCCTACGAGCAGTACTTC
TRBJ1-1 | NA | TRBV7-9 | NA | CASSLGALSTEAFF | TGTGCCAGCAGCTTAGGGGCCCTCAGCACTGAAGCTTTCTTT
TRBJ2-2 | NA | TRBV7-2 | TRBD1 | CASRSQGALNTGELFF | TGTGCCAGCAGATCCCAGGGGGCCCTGAACACCGGGGAGCTGTTTTTT
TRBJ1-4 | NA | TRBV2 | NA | CASSEGGGSNEKLFF | TGTGCCAGCAGTGAAGGGGGGGGGAGTAATGAAAAACTGTTTTTT
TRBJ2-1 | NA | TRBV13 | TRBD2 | CASRWTSGGAEQFF | TGTGCCAGCAGATGGACTAGCGGGGGGGCCGAGCAGTTCTTC
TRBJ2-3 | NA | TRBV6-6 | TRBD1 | CASSHWTGSTDTQYF | TGTGCCAGCAGCCACTGGACAGGGAGCACAGATACGCAGTATTTT
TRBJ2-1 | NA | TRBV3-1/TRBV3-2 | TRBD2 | CASSLTLAGGWHNEQFF | TGTGCCAGCAGCCTTACACTAGCGGGGGGATGGCACAATGAGCAGTTCTTC
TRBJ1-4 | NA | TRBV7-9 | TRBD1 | CASSPPGTDNEKLFF | TGTGCCAGCAGCCCTCCCGGGACAGACAATGAAAAACTGTTTTTT
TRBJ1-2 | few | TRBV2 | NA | CALGGGGGYGYTF | TGTGCCCTCGGCGGGGGGGGAGGCTATGGCTACACCTTC
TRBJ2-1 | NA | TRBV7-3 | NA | CASSPRGGGTYNEQFF | TGTGCCAGCAGCCCCAGGGGCGGGGGCACCTACAATGAGCAGTTCTTC
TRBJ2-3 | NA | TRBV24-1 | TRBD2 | CATAAAGGPTDTQYF | TGTGCCACCGCCGCCGCGGGGGGGCCCACAGATACGCAGTATTTT